This T cell receptor beta chain was sequenced during a study of OX40 agonist ivuxolimab in advanced cancers. Looking at the study overall: Ivuxolimab was a fully human IgG2 agonistic monoclonal antibody targeting the costimulatory receptor OX40 (CD134). Intravenous ivuxolimab was administered to patients every 2 weeks at six dose levels: 0.01, 0.1, 0.3, 1.5, 3 and 10 mg/kg. Of the 50 to 55 dose-escalation patients, hepatocellular carcinoma was present in around 20, melanoma in roughly 15, renal cell carcinoma in 9 and head and neck cancer in 9. In the dose-escalation cohort, 82.7% of patients were male, and the mean age was about 55 years, with a range of roughly 20 to 79. Patients were allowed to have had prior anti-PD-1, anti-PD-L1 or anti-CTLA-4 therapy, and approximately 40% of the dose-escalation patients had been treated with checkpoint inhibitors. Three dose-escalation patients achieved partial responses, one with hepatocellular carcinoma and two with cutaneous melanoma. Peripheral TCRbeta sequencing aimed to test whether ivuxolimab altered TCR sequence diversity and caused clonal T-cell expansion. The paper reports the monotherapy dose-escalation portion (N of about 50 patients) of the phase I ivuxolimab trial. The study at large found these results: The antigen specificity of the peripheral T cells that underwent clonal expansion was not determined. Clonal expansion of both CD4+ and CD8+ blood T cells was observed from baseline to week 6 at doses 0.1 to 3.0 mg/kg. After ivuxolimab, expanded clones were on average more numerous among CD8+ T cells than among CD4+ T cells. Low levels of normalized T-cell clonal expansion were also shown by some nonresponding patients. In partial responders in the 0.1-3.0 mg/kg groups, normalized peripheral clonal expansion was found to be among the lowest, especially among CD8+ T cells.

V gives up 3 bases and J gives up 3 bases, and the segment between their germline ends measures 14 bases. From a lookup of the germline V gene, CDR1 and CDR2 are SGDLS and YYNGEE. The CDR3 spans 15 residues, from the cysteine through the phenylalanine. The CDR3 DNA has 45 bases and is translated from base 1. Regarding this clone: Its antigen specificity is not known. The input lacks base qualities; no much larger clone sits a single base away.

For sequencing of the TCRbeta CDR3 region, genomic DNA was extracted from the sorted cells. The immunoSEQ Assay was used for sequencing of TCRbeta CDR3 regions. This immuneACCESS table, as held by TCRdb, lists in-frame sequences with V and J called but not all clones. Of the missing ones, under half trace to an unresolved V gene in checked studies; the others have no known cause. A total of 40,000 or so clones appear in this sample, around nine tenths of them only once. The leading ten clones occupy roughly 0.53% of the sample. Patients with a history of autoimmune disease or receiving systemic immunosuppression were excluded from the trial. Peripheral blood for TCR sequencing was collected from all dose cohorts at baseline, on cycle 4 day 1, and on cycle 7 day 1. Samples were obtained from an open-label, multicenter, first-in-human phase I dose-escalation trial of ivuxolimab. Adults with locally advanced or metastatic head and neck squamous cell, hepatocellular, melanoma or renal cell carcinoma were enrolled in the trial. Before TCR sequencing, CD4+ T cells and CD8+ T cells were sorted from peripheral blood as separate populations.

The material sequenced was CD4+ or CD8+ T cells sorted from blood, taken in a trial of the OX40 agonist ivuxolimab. This receptor was identified in an adult with an advanced solid tumor such as melanoma, head and neck, liver or kidney cancer. This sequence uses TRBV9 and TRBJ2-3; no confident D gene assignment can be made. CDR3 protein: CASSASHSLTDTQYF. The bases are TGTGCCAGCAGCGCGAGTCACTCTTTAACAGATACGCAGTATTTT.